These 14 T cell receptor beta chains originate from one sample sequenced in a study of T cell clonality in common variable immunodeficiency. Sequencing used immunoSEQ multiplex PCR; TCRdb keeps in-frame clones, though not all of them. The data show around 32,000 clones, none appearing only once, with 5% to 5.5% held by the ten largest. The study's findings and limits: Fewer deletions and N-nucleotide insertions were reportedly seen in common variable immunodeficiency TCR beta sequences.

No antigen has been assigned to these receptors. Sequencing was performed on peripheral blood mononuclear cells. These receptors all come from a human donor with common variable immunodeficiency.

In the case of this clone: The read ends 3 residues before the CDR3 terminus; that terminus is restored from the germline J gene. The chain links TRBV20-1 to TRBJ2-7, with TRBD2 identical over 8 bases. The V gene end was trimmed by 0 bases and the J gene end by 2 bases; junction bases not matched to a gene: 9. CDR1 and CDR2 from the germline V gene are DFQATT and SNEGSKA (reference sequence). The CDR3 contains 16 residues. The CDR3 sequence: CSARDSGRGGPYEQYF. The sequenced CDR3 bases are TGCAGTGCTAGAGATTCGGGTCGGGGGGGACCCTACGAG.

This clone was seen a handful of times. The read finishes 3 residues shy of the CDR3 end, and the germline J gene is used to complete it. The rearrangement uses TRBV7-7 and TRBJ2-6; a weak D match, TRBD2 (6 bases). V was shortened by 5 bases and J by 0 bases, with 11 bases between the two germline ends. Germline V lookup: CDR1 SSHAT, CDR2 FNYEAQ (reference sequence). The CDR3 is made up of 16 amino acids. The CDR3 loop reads CASSPAGTSGANVLTF. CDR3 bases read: TGTGCCAGCAGCCCGGCGGGGACCTCTGGGGCCAACGTC.

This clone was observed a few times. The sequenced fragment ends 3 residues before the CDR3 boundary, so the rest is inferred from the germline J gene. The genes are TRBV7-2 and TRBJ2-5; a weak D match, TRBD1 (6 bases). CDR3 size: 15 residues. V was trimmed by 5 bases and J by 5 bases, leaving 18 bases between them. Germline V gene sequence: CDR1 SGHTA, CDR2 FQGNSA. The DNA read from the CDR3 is TGTGCCAGCAGCCCGCCGTGGGGGCGCGGGGAGACC. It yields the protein CASSPPWGRGET. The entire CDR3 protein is CASSPPWGRGETQYF.

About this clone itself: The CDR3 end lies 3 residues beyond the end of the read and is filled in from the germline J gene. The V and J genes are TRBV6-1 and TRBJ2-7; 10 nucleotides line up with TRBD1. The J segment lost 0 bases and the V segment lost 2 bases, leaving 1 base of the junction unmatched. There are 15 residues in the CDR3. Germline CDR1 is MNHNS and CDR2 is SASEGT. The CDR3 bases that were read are TGTGCCAGCAGTGAATGGGACAGGGGCTCCTACGAG. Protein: CASSEWDRGSYE. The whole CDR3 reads CASSEWDRGSYEQYF.

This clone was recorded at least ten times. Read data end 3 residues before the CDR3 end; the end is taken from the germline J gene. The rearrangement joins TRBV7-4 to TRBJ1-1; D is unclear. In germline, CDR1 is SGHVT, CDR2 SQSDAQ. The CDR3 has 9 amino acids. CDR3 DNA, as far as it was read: TGTGCCAATAGGGTGGAA. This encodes CANRVE. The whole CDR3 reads CANRVEAFF.

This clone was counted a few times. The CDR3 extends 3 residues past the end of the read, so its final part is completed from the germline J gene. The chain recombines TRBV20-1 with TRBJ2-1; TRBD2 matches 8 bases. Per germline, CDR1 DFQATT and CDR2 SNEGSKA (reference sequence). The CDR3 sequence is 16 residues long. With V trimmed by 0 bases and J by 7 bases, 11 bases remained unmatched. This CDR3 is CSARDPAGGPGNEQFF. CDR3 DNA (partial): TGCAGTGCTAGAGACCCCGCGGGGGGCCCGGGAAATGAG.

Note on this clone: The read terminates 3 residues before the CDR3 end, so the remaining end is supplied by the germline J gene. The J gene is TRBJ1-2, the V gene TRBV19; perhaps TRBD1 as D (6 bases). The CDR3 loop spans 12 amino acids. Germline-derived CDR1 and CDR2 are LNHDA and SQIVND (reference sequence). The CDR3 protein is CASGQPLVGYTF. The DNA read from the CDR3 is TGTGCCAGCGGACAGCCGCTTGTCGGC.

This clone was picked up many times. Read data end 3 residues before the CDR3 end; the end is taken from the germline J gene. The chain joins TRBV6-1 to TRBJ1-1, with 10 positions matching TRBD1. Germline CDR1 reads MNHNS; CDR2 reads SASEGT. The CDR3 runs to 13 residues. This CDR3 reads CASSARQGAEAFF. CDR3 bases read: TGTGCCAGCAGTGCACGACAGGGGGCGGAA.

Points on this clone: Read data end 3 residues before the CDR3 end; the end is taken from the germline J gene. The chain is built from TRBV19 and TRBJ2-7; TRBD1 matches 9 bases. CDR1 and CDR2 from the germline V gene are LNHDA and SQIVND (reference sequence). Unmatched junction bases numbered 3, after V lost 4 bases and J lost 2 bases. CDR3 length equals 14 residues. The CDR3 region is CASSRGQGPYEQYF. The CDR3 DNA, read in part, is TGTGCCAGTAGTAGGGGACAGGGACCCTACGAG.

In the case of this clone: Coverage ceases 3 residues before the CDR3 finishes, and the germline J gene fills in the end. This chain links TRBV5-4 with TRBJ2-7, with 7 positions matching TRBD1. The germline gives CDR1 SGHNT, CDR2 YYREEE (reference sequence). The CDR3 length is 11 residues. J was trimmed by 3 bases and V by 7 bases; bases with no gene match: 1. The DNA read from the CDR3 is TGTGCCAGCCGGGACAGCTACGAG. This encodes CASRDSYE. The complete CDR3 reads CASRDSYEQYF.

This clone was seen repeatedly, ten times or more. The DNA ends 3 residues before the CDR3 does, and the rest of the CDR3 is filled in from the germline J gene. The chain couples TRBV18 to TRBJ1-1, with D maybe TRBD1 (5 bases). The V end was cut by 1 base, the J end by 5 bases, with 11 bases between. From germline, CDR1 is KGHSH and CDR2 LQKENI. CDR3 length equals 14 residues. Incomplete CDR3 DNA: TGTGCCAGCTCACCACTCGGAGGGGAGACTGAA. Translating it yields CASSPLGGETE. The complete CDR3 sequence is CASSPLGGETEAFF. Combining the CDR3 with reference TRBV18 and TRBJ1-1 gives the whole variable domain NAGVMQNPRHLVRRRGQEARLRCSPMKGHSHVYWYRQLPEEGLKFMVYLQKENIIDESGMPKERFSAEFPKEGPSILRIQQVVRGDSAAYFCASSPLGGETEAFFGQGTRLTVV.

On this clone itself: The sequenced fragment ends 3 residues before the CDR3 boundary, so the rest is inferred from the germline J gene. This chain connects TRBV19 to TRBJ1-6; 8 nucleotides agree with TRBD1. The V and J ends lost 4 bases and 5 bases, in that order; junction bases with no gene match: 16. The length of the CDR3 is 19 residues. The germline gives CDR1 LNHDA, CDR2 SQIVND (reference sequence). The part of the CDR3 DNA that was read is TGTGCCAGTAGTAACGGACCAGTCAGGGGGCGAAGGGATAATTCACCC. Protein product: CASSNGPVRGRRDNSP. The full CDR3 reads CASSNGPVRGRRDNSPLHF.

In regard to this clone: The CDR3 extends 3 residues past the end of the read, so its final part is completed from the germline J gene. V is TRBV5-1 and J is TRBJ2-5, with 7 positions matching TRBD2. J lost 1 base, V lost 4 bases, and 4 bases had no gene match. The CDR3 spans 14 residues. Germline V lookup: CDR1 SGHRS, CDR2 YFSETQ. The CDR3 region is CASSLSSGQETQYF. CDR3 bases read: TGCGCCAGCAGCCTTTCTAGCGGCCAAGAGACC.

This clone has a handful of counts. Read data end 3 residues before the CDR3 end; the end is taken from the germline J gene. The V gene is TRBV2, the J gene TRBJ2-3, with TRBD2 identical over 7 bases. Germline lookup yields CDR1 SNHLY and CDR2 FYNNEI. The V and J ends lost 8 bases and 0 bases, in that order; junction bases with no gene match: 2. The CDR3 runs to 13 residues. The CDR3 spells CASGGGSTDTQYF. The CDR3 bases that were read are TGTGCCAGCGGGGGGGGGAGCACAGATACG.